Included here is one T cell receptor beta chain sequence, with context. Its antigen is unidentified. This record belongs to a study of CD4 T cells in relation to SARS-CoV-2 and coronaviruses. Study overall: After less than 11 days of antigen culture, PBMC TCR beta CDR3s were sequenced. Convalescent donors were aged roughly 20 to 75, with median approximately 40 years.

Study conclusions and caveats: The cross-reactivity analysis covered only spike protein, not other viral proteins. Crossreactive clones expanded significantly less to SARS-CoV-2 than monoreactive clones.

Assay: immunoSEQ multiplex PCR; the TCRdb copy retains only in-frame clones and omits some. The sample carries about 36,000 clones, 77% recorded once. The clonotype originates from an adult with COVID-19. Sequencing was carried out using memory CD4+ T cells from PBMCs, cultured in vitro.

CDR3 bases: TGCGCCAGCAGCTCCTTAGTCCAGAAAAGCAATCAGCCCCAGCATTTT. It is translated as CASSSLVQKSNQPQHF. This chain joins TRBV5-1 and TRBJ1-5; D unresolved. The CDR3 is 16 residues long. Germline CDR1 reads SGHRS; CDR2 reads YFSETQ. Trimming left V 3 bases short and J 1 base short, with 14 bases between. The full variable domain, completed using reference TRBV5-1 and TRBJ1-5, is KAGVTQTPRYLIKTRGQQVTLSCSPISGHRSVSWYQQTPGQGLQFLFEYFSETQRNKGNFPGRFSGRQFSNSRSEMNVSTLELGDSALYLCASSSLVQKSNQPQHFGDGTRLSIL.